The 24 T cell receptor beta chains given below trace back to one sample, sequenced in a study of shared clonotypes between healthy human individuals (TCRdb year 2020). Libraries were made using the immunoSEQ multiplex PCR assay. Held by TCRdb, this immuneACCESS table contains in-frame sequences only and omits some clones. Under half of the omission traces to an unresolved V gene where checked; the cause of the rest is unknown. This sample lists about 1 million clones; 60% to 80% were detected once. The ten largest clonotypes hold approximately 1.5% of the sample. Sequenced sample: memory CD4+ T cells sorted from blood. The cell subset or site label, read with the paper, signifies: CD45RA-negative fraction. The receptor source for this set is a young man in good health.

The chain employs TRBV9 and TRBJ2-7; TRBD1 agrees at 12 bases. This CDR3 region has 18 residues. Germline CDR1 is SGDLS and CDR2 is YYNGEE. Germline trimming cut 10 bases from V and 2 bases from J; bases unmatched to any gene: 19. The CDR3 is CALFTGDRGPPIPYEQYF. The DNA for the CDR3 is TGTGCCCTCTTCACGGGGGACAGGGGGCCCCCTATCCCCTACGAGCAGTACTTC.

As to this clone: The junction differs from germline at one of its ends, possibly a read error. The chain employs TRBV2 and TRBJ2-1, with D perhaps matching TRBD1 or TRBD2 (6 bases each). CDR1 SNHLY and CDR2 FYNNEI come from the germline V gene. CDR3 length equals 13 residues. The CDR3 coding sequence is TGTGCCAGCAGTGAAGCGCTTCGGGGGCGCAGGGTCTTC. It specifies CASSEALRGRRVF.

This clone showed up just a few times. The V call is TRBV7-2, the J call TRBJ2-7, with D hard to call. The CDR3 consists of 13 residues. The germline V gene encodes CDR1 SGHTA and CDR2 FQGNSA. With 4 bases removed from V and 0 bases from J, the gap between germline ends came to 7 bases. CDR3 DNA: TGTGCCAGCAGCTCCACAAGCTCCTACGAGCAGTACTTC. It codes for CASSSTSSYEQYF. Drawing the rest from reference TRBV7-2 and TRBJ2-7, the complete variable domain is GAGVSQSPSNKVTEKGKDVELRCDPISGHTALYWYRQSLGQGLEFLIYFQGNSAPDKSGLPSDRFSAERTGGSVSTLTIQRTQQEDSAVYLCASSSTSSYEQYFGPGTRLTVT.

The chain couples TRBV4-1 to TRBJ2-1; the match to TRBD2 covers 14 bases. This CDR3 has 16 residues. The trim removed 5 bases at V and 5 bases at J, leaving 5 bases unmatched. Germline values: CDR1 MGHRA, CDR2 YSYEKL. Written as DNA, the CDR3 is TGCGCCAGCAGCTATGGACTAGCGGGAGGAGACAATGAGCAGTTCTTC. Translated: CASSYGLAGGDNEQFF.

The chain couples TRBV5-8 to TRBJ1-4; no reliable D call. Germline V gene sequence: CDR1 SGHTS, CDR2 YDEGEE. The CDR3 is 14 residues long. V lost 2 bases and J 0 bases, leaving 5 bases between the germline ends. The CDR3: CASSFGTTNEKLFF. The CDR3 DNA reads as TGTGCCAGCAGCTTCGGGACAACTAATGAAAAACTGTTTTTT.

V gene TRBV4-1 combines with J gene TRBJ2-1; a possible D gene is TRBD2 (6 bases). The CDR3 runs to 19 residues. Per the germline V gene, CDR1 is MGHRA and CDR2 is YSYEKL. V lost 0 bases to trimming and J lost 4 bases, with 22 bases between them. The CDR3 DNA reads as TGCGCCAGCAGCCAAGATTCAATAACGGGAGAAAAGTGGTACAATGAGCAGTTCTTC. Translation gives CASSQDSITGEKWYNEQFF.

This clone was picked up one time. The chain couples TRBV18 to TRBJ2-7; 9 bases are a match to TRBD1. J lost 3 bases, V lost 2 bases, and 5 bases had no gene match. The CDR3 runs 15 residues. CDR1 is KGHSH and CDR2 is LQKENI in the germline V gene. The CDR3 DNA follows: TGTGCCAGCTCACCATCGGGACAGGGAGTCTACGAGCAGTACTTC. Amino acid sequence: CASSPSGQGVYEQYF.

This chain links TRBV18 with TRBJ2-7, with unresolved D. The CDR3 spans 14 residues. Germline CDR1 KGHSH, CDR2 LQKENI. V shed 3 bases and J shed 2 bases, with 11 bases lying between them. CDR3 in DNA: TGTGCCAGCTCACCCCGCTCAGAAGCCTACGAGCAGTACTTC. It translates to CASSPRSEAYEQYF.

The table lists this clone with many counts. The genes are TRBV5-4 and TRBJ1-6, with TRBD1 matching 7 bases. V lost 0 bases to trimming and J lost 7 bases; unmatched junction nucleotides: 10. CDR3 length equals 17 residues. Per the germline V gene, CDR1 is SGHNT and CDR2 is YYREEE (reference sequence). CDR3 sequence (DNA): TGTGCCAGCAGCTTGGCCTCGACAGGGTCCCACAATTCACCCCTCCACTTT. It translates to CASSLASTGSHNSPLHF.

The chain links TRBV14 to TRBJ2-7; a possible D gene is TRBD2 (6 bases). The ends were cut back, 1 base at V and 7 bases at J, with 23 bases in the middle. CDR1 and CDR2 (germline): SGHDN, FVKESK. The CDR3 contains 17 residues. CDR3 sequence reads: CASSQVFASLRAGEQYF. CDR3 in DNA: TGTGCCAGCAGCCAAGTCTTCGCTAGCCTAAGGGCGGGGGAGCAGTACTTC.

This chain uses TRBV18 with TRBJ2-6; the D call may be TRBD1 or TRBD2 (5 bases each). Trimming took 0 bases from V and 4 from J, leaving 19 bases between them. The germline gives CDR1 KGHSH, CDR2 LQKENI. The CDR3 extends over 19 amino acids. CDR3 nucleotides: TGTGCCAGCTCACCACCCGGCAGGGACCCTTCGCGAGGGGCCAACGTCCTGACTTTC. This codes for CASSPPGRDPSRGANVLTF.

This clone was counted once. The V gene is TRBV18, the J gene TRBJ2-3; TRBD2 aligns across 10 bases. V was pared by 2 bases and J by 5 bases, with 4 bases of the junction left unmatched. Germline CDR1 KGHSH, CDR2 LQKENI. This CDR3 region has 15 residues. CDR3 in DNA: TGTGCCAGCTCACCAGGGGCTAGCGGGGGAGATACGCAGTATTTT. It translates to CASSPGASGGDTQYF.

The V gene is TRBV4-2, the J gene TRBJ2-3; the D call may be TRBD1 or TRBD2 (6 bases each). The ends were cut back, 6 bases at V and 3 bases at J, with 13 bases in the middle. Germline CDR1 is LGHNA and CDR2 is YNFKEQ. CDR3 length equals 14 residues. The DNA of the CDR3 is TGTGCCAGCAGAGATAGGGGGAGGACAGATACGCAGTATTTT. This sequence encodes CASRDRGRTDTQYF.

The chain combines TRBV6-5 with TRBJ2-7; 7 nucleotides agree with TRBD1. Germline values: CDR1 MNHEY, CDR2 SVGAGI. This CDR3 has 14 amino acids. After removal of 7 bases from V and 0 bases from J, the junction contained 6 bases not matched to a gene. CDR3 residues: CASNYRDSSYEQYF. The CDR3 nucleotides read TGTGCCAGCAACTACCGGGACAGCTCCTACGAGCAGTACTTC.

This sequence joins TRBV7-2 and TRBJ1-4, with D possibly being TRBD1 (5 bases). The CDR3 is made up of 13 amino acids. Germline CDR1 is SGHTA and CDR2 is FQGNSA. Trimming stripped 2 bases from V and 10 bases from J, with 11 bases between. CDR3 region: CASSLTTEGKLFF. Here the CDR3 DNA reads TGTGCCAGCAGCTTAACGACAGAAGGAAAACTGTTTTTT.

This chain uses TRBV7-6 with TRBJ2-2, with TRBD1 identical over 9 bases. Trimming took 5 bases from V and 6 from J; bases not matched to a gene: 7. Germline V gene data show CDR1 as SGHVS and CDR2 as FNYEAQ. This CDR3 spans 15 amino acids. CDR3 region: CASSPGTGRAGELFF. In DNA form, the CDR3 reads TGTGCCAGCAGCCCGGGGACAGGGCGGGCCGGGGAGCTGTTTTTT.

J is TRBJ2-7 and V is TRBV7-2; 7 bases line up with TRBD1. J gave up 2 bases and V 5 bases, and 9 bases lay outside the gene matches. The CDR3 covers 15 residues. CDR1 is SGHTA, CDR2 FQGNSA, per germline. The CDR3 region is CASSPDREFAYEQYF. In nucleotides, the CDR3 is TGTGCCAGCAGCCCAGACAGGGAATTTGCCTACGAGCAGTACTTC.

The CDR3 region has the DNA TGTGCCAGCAGCTTGGTCACGGTCACAGATACGCAGTATTTT. Translated: CASSLVTVTDTQYF. The chain joins TRBV5-5 to TRBJ2-3; D not certain. Trimming shortened V by 0 bases and J by 2 bases, and 7 bases separated the two germline ends. The germline CDR1 and CDR2 sequences are SGHKS and YYEKEE (reference sequence). The CDR3 spans 14 residues.

J is TRBJ2-5 and V is TRBV7-6; D not certain. In germline, CDR1 is SGHVS, CDR2 FNYEAQ. V dropped 0 bases and J dropped 1 base, with 9 bases sitting between them. The CDR3 is made up of 15 amino acids. CDR3 region: CASSLALGVQETQYF. DNA of the CDR3: TGTGCCAGCAGCTTAGCGCTCGGAGTCCAAGAGACCCAGTACTTC. The full variable domain, completed using reference TRBV7-6 and TRBJ2-5, is GAGVSQSPRYKVTKRGQDVALRCDPISGHVSLYWYRQALGQGPEFLTYFNYEAQQDKSGLPNDRFSAERPEGSISTLTIQRTEQRDSAMYRCASSLALGVQETQYFGPGTRLLVL.

This chain joins TRBV11-2 and TRBJ2-5; the match to TRBD2 covers 12 bases. In germline, CDR1 is SGHAT, CDR2 FQNNGV. CDR3 length: 13 residues. V gave up 1 base and J gave up 11 bases; unmatched junction bases: 2. CDR3 protein: CASSLGLAGEQYF. Written as DNA, the CDR3 is TGTGCCAGCAGCTTAGGACTAGCGGGGGAGCAGTACTTC.

V and J are TRBV5-1 and TRBJ2-2; D is undetermined. Per germline, CDR1 SGHRS and CDR2 YFSETQ. The CDR3 runs to 13 residues. V lost 0 bases and J lost 2, with 2 bases in between. CDR3 region: CASSLANTGELFF. CDR3 nucleotide sequence: TGCGCCAGCAGCTTGGCAAACACCGGGGAGCTGTTTTTT. The entire variable domain, with the rest obtained from reference TRBV5-1 and TRBJ2-2, is as follows: KAGVTQTPRYLIKTRGQQVTLSCSPISGHRSVSWYQQTPGQGLQFLFEYFSETQRNKGNFPGRFSGRQFSNSRSEMNVSTLELGDSALYLCASSLANTGELFFGEGSRLTVL.

The rearrangement links TRBV28 to TRBJ1-2; TRBD1 agrees at 8 bases. Germline V lookup: CDR1 MDHEN, CDR2 SYDVKM. This CDR3 region has 13 residues. J was trimmed by 4 bases and V by 6 bases; bases with no gene match: 4. CDR3 bases: TGTGCCAGCAGCCCGACAGGGGCCTATGGCTACACCTTC. It codes for CASSPTGAYGYTF.

The J gene is TRBJ1-2, the V gene TRBV16; D uncertain. The CDR3 covers 12 residues. Between the trimmed V and J ends, which lost 2 bases and 5 bases, there was a span of 6 bases. Germline CDR1 KGHSY, CDR2 FQNENV. This CDR3 reads CASSQQNYGYTF. CDR3 in DNA: TGTGCCAGCAGCCAACAGAATTATGGCTACACCTTC.

This clone came up a few times. This chain joins TRBV2 and TRBJ1-1; D is uncertain. Germline V gene data show CDR1 as SNHLY and CDR2 as FYNNEI. Trimming stripped 7 bases from V and 7 bases from J, with 10 bases between. The CDR3 covers 11 residues. The CDR3 here is CASTAQLEAFF. The CDR3 DNA reads as TGTGCCAGCACGGCGCAACTTGAAGCTTTCTTT.